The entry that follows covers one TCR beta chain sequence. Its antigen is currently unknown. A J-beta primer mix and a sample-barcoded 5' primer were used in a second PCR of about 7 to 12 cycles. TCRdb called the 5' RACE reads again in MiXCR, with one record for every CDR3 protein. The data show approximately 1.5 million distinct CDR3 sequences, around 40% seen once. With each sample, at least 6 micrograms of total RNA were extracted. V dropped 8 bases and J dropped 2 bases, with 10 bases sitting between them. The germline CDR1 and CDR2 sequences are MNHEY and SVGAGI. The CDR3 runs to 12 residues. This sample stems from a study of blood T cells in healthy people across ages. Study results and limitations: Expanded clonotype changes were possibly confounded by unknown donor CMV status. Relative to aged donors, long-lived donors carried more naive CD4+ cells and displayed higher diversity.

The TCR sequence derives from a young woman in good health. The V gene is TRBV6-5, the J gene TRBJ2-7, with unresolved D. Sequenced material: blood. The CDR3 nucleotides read TGTGCCAGCGCCGGTATGACCTACGAGCAGTACTTC. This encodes CASAGMTYEQYF.